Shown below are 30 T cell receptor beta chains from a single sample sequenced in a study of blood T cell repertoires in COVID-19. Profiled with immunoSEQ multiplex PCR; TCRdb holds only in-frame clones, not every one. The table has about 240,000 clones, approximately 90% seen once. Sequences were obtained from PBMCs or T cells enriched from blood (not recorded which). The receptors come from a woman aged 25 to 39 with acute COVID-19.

The CDR3, as DNA: TGCGCCAGCAGCCGGCTCGGGACAACCCTGTTGGAGCAGTACTTC. Amino acid sequence: CASSRLGTTLLEQYF. V gene TRBV5-1 combines with J gene TRBJ2-7; weak D call: TRBD1 (6 bases). This CDR3 spans 15 amino acids. The germline V gene encodes CDR1 SGHRS and CDR2 YFSETQ. Trimming shortened V by 4 bases and J by 7 bases, and 21 bases separated the two germline ends. The full variable domain, with the rest looked up from reference TRBV5-1 and TRBJ2-7, is KAGVTQTPRYLIKTRGQQVTLSCSPISGHRSVSWYQQTPGQGLQFLFEYFSETQRNKGNFPGRFSGRQFSNSRSEMNVSTLELGDSALYLCASSRLGTTLLEQYFGPGTRLTVT.

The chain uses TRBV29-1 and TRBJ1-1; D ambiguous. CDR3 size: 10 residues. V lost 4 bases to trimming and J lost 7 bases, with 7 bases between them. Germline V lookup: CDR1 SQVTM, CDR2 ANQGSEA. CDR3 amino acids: CSVAPGEAFF. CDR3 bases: TGCAGCGTTGCGCCGGGTGAAGCTTTCTTT. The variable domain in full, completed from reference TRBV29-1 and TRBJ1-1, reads SAVISQKPSRDICQRGTSLTIQCQVDSQVTMMFWYRQQPGQSLTLIATANQGSEATYESGFVIDKFPISRPNLTFSTLTVSNMSPEDSSIYLCSVAPGEAFFGQGTRLTVV.

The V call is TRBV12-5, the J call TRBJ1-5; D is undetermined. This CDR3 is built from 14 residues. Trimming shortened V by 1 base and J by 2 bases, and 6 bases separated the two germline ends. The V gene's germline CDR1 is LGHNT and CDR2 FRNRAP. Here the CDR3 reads CASGLATGNQPQHF. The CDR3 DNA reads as TGTGCTAGTGGTTTGGCCACAGGCAATCAGCCCCAGCATTTT.

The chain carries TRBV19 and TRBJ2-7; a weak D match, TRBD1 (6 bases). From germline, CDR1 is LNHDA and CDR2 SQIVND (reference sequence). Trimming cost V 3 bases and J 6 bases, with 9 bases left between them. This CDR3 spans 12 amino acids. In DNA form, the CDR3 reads TGTGCCAGTAGTATCGGCAGGGGCGAGCAGTACTTC. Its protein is CASSIGRGEQYF.

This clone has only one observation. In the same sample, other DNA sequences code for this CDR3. The CDR3 coding sequence is TGCGCCAGCAGCCAAGACAGAACTAACTATGGCTACACCTTC. Translating it yields CASSQDRTNYGYTF. J is TRBJ1-2 and V is TRBV4-1, with D uncertain. The CDR3 runs to 14 residues. The germline V and J ends were trimmed by 0 bases and 0 bases, with 5 bases remaining between them. The V gene's germline CDR1 is MGHRA and CDR2 YSYEKL.

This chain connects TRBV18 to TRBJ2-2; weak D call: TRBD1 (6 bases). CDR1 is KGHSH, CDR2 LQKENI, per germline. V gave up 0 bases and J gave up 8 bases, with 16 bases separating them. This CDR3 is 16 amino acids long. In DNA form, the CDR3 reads TGTGCCAGCTCACCACCGGGGAGACAGGAGCTGGGGGAGCTGTTTTTT. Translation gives CASSPPGRQELGELFF.

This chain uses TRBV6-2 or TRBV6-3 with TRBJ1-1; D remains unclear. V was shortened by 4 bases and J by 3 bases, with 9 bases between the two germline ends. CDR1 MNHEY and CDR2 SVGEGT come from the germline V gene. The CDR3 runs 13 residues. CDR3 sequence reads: CASSWEQYTEAFF. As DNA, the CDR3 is TGTGCCAGCAGTTGGGAGCAGTACACTGAAGCTTTCTTT.

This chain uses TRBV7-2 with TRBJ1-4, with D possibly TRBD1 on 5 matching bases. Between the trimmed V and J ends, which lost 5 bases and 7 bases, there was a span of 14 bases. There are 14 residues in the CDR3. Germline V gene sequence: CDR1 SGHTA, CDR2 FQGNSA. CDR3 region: CASSPLGGVEKLFF. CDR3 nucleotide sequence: TGTGCCAGCAGCCCCTTGGGGGGGGTTGAAAAACTGTTTTTT.

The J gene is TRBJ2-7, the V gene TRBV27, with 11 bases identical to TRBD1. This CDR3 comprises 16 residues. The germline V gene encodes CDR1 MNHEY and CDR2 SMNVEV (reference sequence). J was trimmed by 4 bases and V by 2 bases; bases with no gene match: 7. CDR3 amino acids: CASSLIGQGALYEQYF. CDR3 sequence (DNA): TGTGCCAGCAGTTTAATTGGACAGGGGGCCCTATACGAGCAGTACTTC.

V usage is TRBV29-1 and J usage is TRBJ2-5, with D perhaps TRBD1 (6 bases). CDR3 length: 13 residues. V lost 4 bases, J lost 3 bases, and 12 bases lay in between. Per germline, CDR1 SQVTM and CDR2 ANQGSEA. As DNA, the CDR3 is TGCAGCGTTGGGTTACCAGGGGAAGAGACCCAGTACTTC. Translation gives CSVGLPGEETQYF.

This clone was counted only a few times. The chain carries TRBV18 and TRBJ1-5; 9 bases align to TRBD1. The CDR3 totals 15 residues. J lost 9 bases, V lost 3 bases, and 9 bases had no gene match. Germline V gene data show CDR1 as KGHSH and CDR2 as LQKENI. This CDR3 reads CASSPGDRANSPQHF. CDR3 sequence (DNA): TGTGCCAGCTCACCGGGGGACAGGGCGAATTCGCCCCAGCATTTT.

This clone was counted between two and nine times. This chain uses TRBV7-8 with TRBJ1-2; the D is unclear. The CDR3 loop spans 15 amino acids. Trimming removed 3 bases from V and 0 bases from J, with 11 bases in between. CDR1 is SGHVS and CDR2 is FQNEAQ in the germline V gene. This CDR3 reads CASSLKGGSNYGYTF. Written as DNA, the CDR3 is TGTGCCAGCAGCTTGAAAGGAGGGTCTAACTATGGCTACACCTTC.

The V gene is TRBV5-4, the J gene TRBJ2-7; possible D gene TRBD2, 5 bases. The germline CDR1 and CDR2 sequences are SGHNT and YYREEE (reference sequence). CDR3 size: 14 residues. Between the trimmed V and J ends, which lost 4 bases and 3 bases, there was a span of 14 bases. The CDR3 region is CASSPPEAVYEQYF. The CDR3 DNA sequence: TGTGCCAGCAGCCCCCCGGAGGCAGTCTACGAGCAGTACTTC.

CDR3 sequence reads: CASRRLSGQGNGYTF. CDR3 nucleotides: TGTGCCAGCCGGAGGTTATCGGGACAGGGAAATGGCTACACCTTC. V gene TRBV11-2 combines with J gene TRBJ1-2; the match to TRBD1 covers 9 bases. With V trimmed by 8 bases and J by 6 bases, 13 bases remained unmatched. Per germline, CDR1 SGHAT and CDR2 FQNNGV. The CDR3 has 15 residues.

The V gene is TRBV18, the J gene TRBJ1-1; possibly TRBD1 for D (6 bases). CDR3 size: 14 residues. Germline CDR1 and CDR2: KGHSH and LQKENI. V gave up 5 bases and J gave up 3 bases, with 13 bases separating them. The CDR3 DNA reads TGTGCCAGCTCAGCCTACAGGGATGACACTGAAGCTTTCTTT. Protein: CASSAYRDDTEAFF. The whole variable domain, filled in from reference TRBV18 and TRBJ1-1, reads NAGVMQNPRHLVRRRGQEARLRCSPMKGHSHVYWYRQLPEEGLKFMVYLQKENIIDESGMPKERFSAEFPKEGPSILRIQQVVRGDSAAYFCASSAYRDDTEAFFGQGTRLTVV.

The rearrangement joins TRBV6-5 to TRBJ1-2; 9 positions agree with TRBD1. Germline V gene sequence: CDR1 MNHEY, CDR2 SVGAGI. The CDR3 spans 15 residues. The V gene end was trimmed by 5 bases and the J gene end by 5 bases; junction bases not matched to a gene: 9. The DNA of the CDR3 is TGTGCCAGCAGTCCCGGGACAGGGTTGAGATATGGCTACACCTTC. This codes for CASSPGTGLRYGYTF.

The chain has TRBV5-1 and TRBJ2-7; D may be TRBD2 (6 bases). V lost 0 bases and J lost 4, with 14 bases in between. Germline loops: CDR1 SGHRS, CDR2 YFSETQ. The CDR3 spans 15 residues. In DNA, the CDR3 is TGCGCCAGCAGCTTGGATCTCGGGACTCCGTACGAGCAGTACTTC. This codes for CASSLDLGTPYEQYF.

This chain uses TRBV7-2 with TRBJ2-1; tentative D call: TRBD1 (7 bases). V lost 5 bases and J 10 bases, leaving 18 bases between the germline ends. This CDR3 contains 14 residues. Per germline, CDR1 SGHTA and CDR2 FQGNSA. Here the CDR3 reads CASSPQGGPGEQFF. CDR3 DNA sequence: TGTGCCAGCAGCCCTCAGGGGGGTCCTGGCGAGCAGTTCTTC.

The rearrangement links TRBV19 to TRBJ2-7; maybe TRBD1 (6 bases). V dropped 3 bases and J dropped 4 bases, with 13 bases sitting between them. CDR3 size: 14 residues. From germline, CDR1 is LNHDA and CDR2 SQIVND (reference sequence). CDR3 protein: CASSITRTDYEQYF. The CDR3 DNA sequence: TGTGCCAGTAGTATTACCCGGACAGATTACGAGCAGTACTTC.

The CDR3 loop reads CASSLLPGGRELFF. The DNA of the CDR3 is TGTGCCAGCAGTTTATTGCCAGGGGGCCGGGAGCTGTTTTTT. The chain couples TRBV27 to TRBJ2-2; 8 positions agree with TRBD1. Germline trimming cut 1 base from V and 9 bases from J; bases unmatched to any gene: 4. The CDR3 spans 14 residues. The germline CDR1 and CDR2 sequences are MNHEY and SMNVEV (reference sequence).

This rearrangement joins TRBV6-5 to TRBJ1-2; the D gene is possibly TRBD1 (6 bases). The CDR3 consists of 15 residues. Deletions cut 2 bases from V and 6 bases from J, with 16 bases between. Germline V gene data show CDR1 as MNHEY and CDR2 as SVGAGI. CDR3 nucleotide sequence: TGTGCCAGCAGTTACGAACAGGGTGATATCCATGGCTACACCTTC. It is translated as CASSYEQGDIHGYTF.

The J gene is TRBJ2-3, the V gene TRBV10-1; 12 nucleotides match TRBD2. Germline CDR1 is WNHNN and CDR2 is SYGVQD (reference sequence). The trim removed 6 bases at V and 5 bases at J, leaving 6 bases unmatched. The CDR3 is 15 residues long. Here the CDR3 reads CASSETSGGGDTQYF. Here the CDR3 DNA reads TGCGCCAGCAGCGAGACTAGCGGGGGTGGAGATACGCAGTATTTT.

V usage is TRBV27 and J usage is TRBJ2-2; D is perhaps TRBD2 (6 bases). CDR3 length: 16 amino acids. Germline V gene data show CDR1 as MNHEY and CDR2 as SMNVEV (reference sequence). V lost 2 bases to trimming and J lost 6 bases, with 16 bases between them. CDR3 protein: CASSLGWRVGSGELFF. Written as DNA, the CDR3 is TGTGCCAGCAGTTTAGGGTGGAGGGTTGGGTCCGGGGAGCTGTTTTTT.

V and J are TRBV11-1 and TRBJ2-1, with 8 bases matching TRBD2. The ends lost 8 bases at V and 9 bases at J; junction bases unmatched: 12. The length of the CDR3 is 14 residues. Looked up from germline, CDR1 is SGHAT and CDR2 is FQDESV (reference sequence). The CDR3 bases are TGTGCCAGCGCCCAACCGGGAGCGGGGGTTGAGCAGTTCTTC. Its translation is CASAQPGAGVEQFF.

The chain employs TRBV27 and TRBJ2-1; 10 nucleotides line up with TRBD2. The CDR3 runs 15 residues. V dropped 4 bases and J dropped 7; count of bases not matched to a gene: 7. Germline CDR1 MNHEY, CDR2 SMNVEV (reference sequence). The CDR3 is CASSSLAGAGNEQFF. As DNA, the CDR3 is TGTGCCAGCAGTTCTCTAGCGGGGGCGGGTAATGAGCAGTTCTTC.

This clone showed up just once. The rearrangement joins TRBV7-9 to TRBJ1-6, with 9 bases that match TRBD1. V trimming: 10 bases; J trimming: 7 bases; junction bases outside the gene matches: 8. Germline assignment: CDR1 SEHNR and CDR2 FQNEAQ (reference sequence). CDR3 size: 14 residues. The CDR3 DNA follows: TGTGCCATCGAACAGGGGGCCTCGAATTCACCCCTCCACTTT. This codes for CAIEQGASNSPLHF.

The CDR3 here is CASSLAGTSTDTQYF. CDR3 nucleotide sequence: TGTGCCAGCAGCTTAGCAGGGACTAGCACAGATACGCAGTATTTT. The gene calls are TRBV7-9 and TRBJ2-3, with D possibly matching TRBD2 (6 bases). V was clipped by 0 bases and J by 0 bases, with 7 bases between them. The CDR3 totals 15 residues. CDR1 is SEHNR and CDR2 is FQNEAQ in the germline V gene (reference sequence).

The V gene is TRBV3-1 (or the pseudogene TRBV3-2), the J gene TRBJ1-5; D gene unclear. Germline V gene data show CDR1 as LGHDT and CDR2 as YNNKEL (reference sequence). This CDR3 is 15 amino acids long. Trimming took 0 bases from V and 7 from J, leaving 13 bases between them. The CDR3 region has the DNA TGTGCCAGCAGCCAAGATCTGAAAACGGGGCAGCCCCAGCATTTT. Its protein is CASSQDLKTGQPQHF.

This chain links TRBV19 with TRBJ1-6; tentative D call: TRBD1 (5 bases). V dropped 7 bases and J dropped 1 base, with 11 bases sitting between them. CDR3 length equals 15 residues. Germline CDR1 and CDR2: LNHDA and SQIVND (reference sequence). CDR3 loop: CASMGQTSYNSPLHF. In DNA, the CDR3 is TGTGCCAGTATGGGGCAGACGTCCTATAATTCACCCCTCCACTTT.

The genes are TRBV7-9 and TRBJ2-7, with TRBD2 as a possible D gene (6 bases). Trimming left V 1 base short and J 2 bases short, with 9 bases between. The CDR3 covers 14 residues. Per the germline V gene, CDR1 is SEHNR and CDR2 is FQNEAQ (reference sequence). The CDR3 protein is CASSLGAGPYEQYF. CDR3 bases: TGTGCCAGCAGCTTAGGGGCGGGGCCCTACGAGCAGTACTTC. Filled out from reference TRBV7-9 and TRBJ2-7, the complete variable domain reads DTGVSQNPRHKITKRGQNVTFRCDPISEHNRLYWYRQTLGQGPEFLTYFQNEAQLEKSRLLSDRFSAERPKGSFSTLEIQRTEQGDSAMYLCASSLGAGPYEQYFGPGTRLTVT.